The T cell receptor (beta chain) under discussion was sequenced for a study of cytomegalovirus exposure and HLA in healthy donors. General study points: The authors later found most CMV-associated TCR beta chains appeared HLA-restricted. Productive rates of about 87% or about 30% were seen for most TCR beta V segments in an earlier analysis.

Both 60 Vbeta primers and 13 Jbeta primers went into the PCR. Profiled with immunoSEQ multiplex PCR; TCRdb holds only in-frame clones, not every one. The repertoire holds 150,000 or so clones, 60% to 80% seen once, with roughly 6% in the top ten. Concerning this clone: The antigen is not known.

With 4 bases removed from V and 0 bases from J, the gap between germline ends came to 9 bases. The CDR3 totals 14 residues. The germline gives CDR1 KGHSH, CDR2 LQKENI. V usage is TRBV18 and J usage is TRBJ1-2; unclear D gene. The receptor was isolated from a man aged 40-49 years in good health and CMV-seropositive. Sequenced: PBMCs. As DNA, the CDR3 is TGTGCCAGCTCACGCGCCGGGGCTAACTATGGCTACACCTTC. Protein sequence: CASSRAGANYGYTF.